This T cell receptor beta chain stems from a study of T cells in Graves' hyperthyroidism and ophthalmopathy (dated by TCRdb to about 2019). General notes on the study: Peripheral blood was sampled at the time of initial diagnosis, prior to any treatment. TCR V-J signatures able to tell the groups apart were searched for in a discovery cohort of approximately 95 patients, of whom under 45 had Graves' ophthalmopathy and around 56 had stable Graves' hyperthyroidism. Whether ophthalmopathy could be predicted prospectively was tested in an independent validation cohort made up of under 20 hyperthyroidism patients plus 17 patients who later progressed to ophthalmopathy. The roughly 90 discovery patients were divided at random into training and test sets in a 7:3 ratio. Thyroid tissue and blood T-cell repertoires from six Graves' hyperthyroidism patients were also compared in the study. Once sampling was done, hyperthyroidism patients were given methimazole at a starting dose of 30 mg daily, whereas ophthalmopathy patients were given high-dose intravenous methylprednisolone. According to the paper, TCR Vbeta CDR3 sequencing was carried out on 135 peripheral blood samples, which came from 40 to 45 ophthalmopathy, under 85 hyperthyroidism and approximately 17 progressor patients.

Looking up the germline V gene (reference sequence) yields CDR1 LNHDA and CDR2 SQIVND. From its cysteine to its phenylalanine, the CDR3 spans 16 amino acids. Here the CDR3 DNA is all that survives: 48 bases in frame from base 1. The germline V and J ends show losses of 6 bases and 2 bases respectively, and no gene match explains 8 bases of the junction. Many counts were recorded for this clonotype. Its cognate antigen has yet to be identified. Base qualities are not at hand, and no much larger clone is one base apart. TCR beta CDR3 regions were amplified from RNA transcripts. The TCR CDR3 was subjected to a first round of RT-PCR using the HTBI primer set and the Qiagen OneStep RT-PCR kit. Libraries were constructed in a second round of multiplex PCR, after which size selection and purification were carried out. Sequencing of the libraries was done on an Illumina HiSeq2000 using paired-end 100 bp reads. In the source study's methods: Raw data were processed with SOAPnuke, discarding reads with adapters, uncalled bases, mean Phred below 15, or no exact constant-primer or identifier match. High-quality paired reads were merged with COPE v1.2.5, and unique nucleotide sequences were defined as clonotypes. MiTCR v1.1 was used to align clonotypes to the IMGT TRBV, TRBD and TRBJ reference segments. The analysis included only V-J combinations with a frequency above 0.0001, which together covered more than 99% of the repertoires. A TCS score was defined as the ratio of F50 (clonal expansion) to E x V (chaos), with BLOSUM62-based TCRdist applied between CDR3 peptides within each V-J. Welch's t-statistics and random forest reduced roughly 540 V-J features to about 12, which were used in a naive Bayes classifier (R e1071). TCRdb handled the public reads itself, with Q25 trimming in fastp and clone calling in MiXCR, and kept productive beta chains. CDR3 protein sequences are deduplicated, and each keeps its most common genes and DNA. V and J calls and clone size were set by TCRdb, not the authors. The sample has a few hundred thousand distinct CDR3 sequences on record, 20% to 25% of them singletons. Together, the top ten hold about 30% of the sample.

Stable Graves' hyperthyroidism was defined as no progression to ophthalmopathy during 18 months of follow-up. Hyperthyroidism patients were newly diagnosed, had a disease duration of under 2 months, and were aged 18 to 65 years. Any patient with an uncontrolled infection, another autoimmune disease, pregnancy or lactation was excluded. Diagnoses were based on clinical symptoms, serum thyroxine and TRAb, thyroid ultrasound and orbital computed tomography. PBMCs were isolated from about 10 ml of fresh peripheral blood by Ficoll-Paque density gradient centrifugation. Total RNA was extracted using Trizol reagent, and RNA quality was assessed on an Agilent 2100 Bioanalyzer. Study-wide findings and limitations: Ophthalmopathy was separated from stable hyperthyroidism by a 13 V-J signature model, with over 85% sensitivity and about 81% specificity obtained in cross-validation and 80%/75% obtained in testing. Most expanded thyroid clonotypes (frequency above 0.001) were also detected in blood, a finding suggesting that blood repertoires may reflect thyroid immune responses. In validation, the model predicted progression to ophthalmopathy with about 71% sensitivity and 72% to 85% specificity, a median of 6.5 months before onset. No statistical method was used to fix the sample size in advance, and group allocation was not hidden from the investigators.

Sequenced: blood. The TCR was taken from a man aged 18 to 35 with Graves' hyperthyroidism. The receptor chain draws on TRBV19 and TRBJ1-1, with 11 bases aligning to TRBD1. The CDR3 in this case is CASRTAGTGGNTEAFF. Read as DNA, the sequence is TGTGCCAGTAGGACCGCCGGGACAGGGGGAAACACTGAAGCTTTCTTT. Extended through the reference TRBV19 and TRBJ1-1 proteins, this CDR3 yields the full variable domain: DGGITQSPKYLFRKEGQNVTLSCEQNLNHDAMYWYRQDPGQGLRLIYYSQIVNDFQKGDIAEGYSVSREKKESFPLTVTSAQKNPTAFYLCASRTAGTGGNTEAFFGQGTRLTVV.